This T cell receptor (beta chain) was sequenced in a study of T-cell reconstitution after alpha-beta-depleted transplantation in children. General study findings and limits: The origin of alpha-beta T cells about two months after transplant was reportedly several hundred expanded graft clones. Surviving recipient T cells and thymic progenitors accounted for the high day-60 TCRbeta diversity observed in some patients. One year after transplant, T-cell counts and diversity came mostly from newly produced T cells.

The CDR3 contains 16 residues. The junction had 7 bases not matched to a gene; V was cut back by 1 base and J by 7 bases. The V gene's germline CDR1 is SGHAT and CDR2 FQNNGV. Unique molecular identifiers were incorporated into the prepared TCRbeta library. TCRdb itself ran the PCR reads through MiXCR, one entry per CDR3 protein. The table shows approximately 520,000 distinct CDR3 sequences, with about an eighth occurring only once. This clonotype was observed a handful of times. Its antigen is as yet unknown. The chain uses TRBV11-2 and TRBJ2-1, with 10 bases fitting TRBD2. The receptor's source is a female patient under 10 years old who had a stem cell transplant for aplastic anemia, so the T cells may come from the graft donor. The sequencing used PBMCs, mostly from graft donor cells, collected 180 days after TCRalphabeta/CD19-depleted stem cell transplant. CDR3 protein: CASSLVLASGSNEQFF. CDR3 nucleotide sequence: TGTGCCAGCAGCTTAGTTCTGGCTAGCGGGAGTAATGAGCAGTTCTTC.